There are a few counts of the clone carrying this T cell receptor beta chain. The sample belongs to a study of T-cell reconstitution after alpha-beta-depleted transplantation in children. Unique molecular identifiers were incorporated during preparation of the TCRbeta library. TCRdb re-analysed the PCR reads in MiXCR, keeping a single row per CDR3 protein. The profile shows about 460,000 distinct CDR3 sequences, around an eighth of them singletons. Trimming cost V 8 bases and J 0 bases; bases outside gene matches: 9. The germline V gene has CDR1 MNHNS and CDR2 SASEGT. The CDR3 runs to 15 residues. The receptor was isolated from a human donor who donated a stem cell graft to a child with combined immunodeficiency. Sequencing was performed on PBMCs from the stem cell graft donor, taken from the stem cell graft. The chain recombines TRBV6-1 with TRBJ2-7; 8 bases align to TRBD2. CDR3 nucleotide sequence: TGTGCCAGCTCCCGCGGGGGGCGGGGCTCCTACGAGCAGTACTTC. Translating gives CASSRGGRGSYEQYF.